Described below is a single T cell receptor beta chain sequence and its context. Its antigen is undetermined. PCR involved 60 Vbeta and 13 Jbeta primers. The repertoire was sequenced with immunoSEQ multiplex PCR; TCRdb's copy has only in-frame clones and lacks some. The data show about 180,000 clones, with approximately 84% seen just once and under 1.5% held by the top ten. This CDR3 contains 16 residues. Germline CDR1 and CDR2: ENHRY and SYGVKD. The V and J ends lost 4 bases and 0 bases respectively, with 13 bases between them. This entry belongs to a study of cytomegalovirus exposure and HLA in healthy donors. Study-level results: The investigators catalogued 150 to 200 TCR beta chains as cytomegalovirus-associated. Links to common viral pathogens appeared, in a later analysis, for several of the most significant clusters.

Healthy individuals who donated bone marrow served as the donors. This sequence originates from a girl aged 5 to 17 in good health and CMV-seropositive. The sample consisted of PBMCs. This chain links TRBV10-3 with TRBJ2-1; D not resolved. The CDR3 protein is CAISGSNTVSYNEQFF. CDR3 DNA sequence: TGTGCCATCAGTGGATCAAATACGGTCTCCTACAATGAGCAGTTCTTC.